Here is one T cell receptor (beta chain) with its context. Its antigen remains unidentified. Total RNA, at least 6 micrograms per sample, was extracted from PBMCs. The source of the sample is a study of blood T cells in healthy people across ages. Germline loops: CDR1 LGHDT, CDR2 YNNKEL (reference sequence). The J segment lost 2 bases and the V segment lost 5 bases, leaving 7 bases of the junction unmatched. The CDR3 runs to 17 residues. Study-wide findings and caveats: Age advanced and TCR beta diversity per million T cells fell, roughly linearly. For the donors, CMV status was unknown and possibly confounded expanded clonotype changes.

A second PCR, run for about 7 to 11 cycles, used a sample-barcoded 5' primer plus a J-beta primer mix. The template-switch adaptor, which had 12 random nucleotides, put a tag on each cDNA molecule. MiXCR, run by TCRdb on the 5' RACE reads, gives a single entry per CDR3 protein. The sample has about 1.7 million distinct CDR3 sequences, about 30% seen once. The receptor's source is a woman aged 25 to 39 in good health. Sequencing was done on a sample of blood. The chain links TRBV3-1 to TRBJ2-3; 13 positions match TRBD2. For the CDR3, the DNA is TGTGCCAGCAGCAACCCGGGACTAGCGGGGAACACAGATACGCAGTATTTT. Its protein is CASSNPGLAGNTDTQYF.